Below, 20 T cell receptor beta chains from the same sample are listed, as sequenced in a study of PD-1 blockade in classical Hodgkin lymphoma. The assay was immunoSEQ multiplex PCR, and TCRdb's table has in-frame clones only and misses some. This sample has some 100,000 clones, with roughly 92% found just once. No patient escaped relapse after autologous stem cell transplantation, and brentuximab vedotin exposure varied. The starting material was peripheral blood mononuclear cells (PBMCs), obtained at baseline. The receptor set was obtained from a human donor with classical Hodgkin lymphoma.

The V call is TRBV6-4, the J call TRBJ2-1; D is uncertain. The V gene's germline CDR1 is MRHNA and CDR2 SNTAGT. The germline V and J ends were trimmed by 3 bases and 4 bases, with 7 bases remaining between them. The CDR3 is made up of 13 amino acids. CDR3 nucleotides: TGTGCCAGCAGTGATGGACCGTACAATGAGCAGTTCTTC. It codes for CASSDGPYNEQFF.

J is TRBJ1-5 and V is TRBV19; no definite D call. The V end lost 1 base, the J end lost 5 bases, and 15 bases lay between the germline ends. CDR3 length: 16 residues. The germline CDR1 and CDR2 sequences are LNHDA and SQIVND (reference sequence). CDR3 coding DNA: TGTGCCAGTAGTATAGGTAACACCGTTAGGGATCAGCCCCAGCATTTT. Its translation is CASSIGNTVRDQPQHF.

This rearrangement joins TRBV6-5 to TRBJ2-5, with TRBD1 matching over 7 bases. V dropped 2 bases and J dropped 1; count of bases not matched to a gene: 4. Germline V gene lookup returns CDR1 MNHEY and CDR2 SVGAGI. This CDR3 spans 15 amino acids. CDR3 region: CASSYKGDSQETQYF. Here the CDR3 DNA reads TGTGCCAGCAGTTACAAGGGGGACAGCCAAGAGACCCAGTACTTC.

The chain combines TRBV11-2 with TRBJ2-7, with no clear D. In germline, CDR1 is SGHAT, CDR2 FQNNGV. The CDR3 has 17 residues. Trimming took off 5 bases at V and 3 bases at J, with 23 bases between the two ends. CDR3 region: CASSVWLDPGRLYEQYF. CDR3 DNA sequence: TGTGCCAGCAGCGTTTGGCTGGATCCCGGCCGACTCTACGAGCAGTACTTC.

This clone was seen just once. The CDR3: CASSLEFGREKLFF. CDR3 coding DNA: TGCGCCAGCAGCTTGGAGTTTGGCCGGGAAAAACTGTTTTTT. This chain uses TRBV5-1 with TRBJ1-4; D gene uncertain. This CDR3 has 14 residues. V lost 0 bases, J lost 8 bases, and 11 bases lay in between. Germline V CDR1 and CDR2: SGHRS, YFSETQ.

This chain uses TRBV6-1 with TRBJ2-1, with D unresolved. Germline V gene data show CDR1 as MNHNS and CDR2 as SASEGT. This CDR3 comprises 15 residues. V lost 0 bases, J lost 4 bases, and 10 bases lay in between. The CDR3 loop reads CASSEAGGPYNEQFF. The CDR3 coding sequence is TGTGCCAGCAGTGAAGCCGGCGGACCTTACAATGAGCAGTTCTTC.

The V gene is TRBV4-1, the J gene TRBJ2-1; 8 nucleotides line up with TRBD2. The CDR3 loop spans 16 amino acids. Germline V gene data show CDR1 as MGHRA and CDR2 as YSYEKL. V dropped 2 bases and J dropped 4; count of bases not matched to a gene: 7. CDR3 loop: CASSQPRGLGYNEQFF. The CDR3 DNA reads TGCGCCAGCAGCCAACCCCGGGGACTAGGGTACAATGAGCAGTTCTTC.

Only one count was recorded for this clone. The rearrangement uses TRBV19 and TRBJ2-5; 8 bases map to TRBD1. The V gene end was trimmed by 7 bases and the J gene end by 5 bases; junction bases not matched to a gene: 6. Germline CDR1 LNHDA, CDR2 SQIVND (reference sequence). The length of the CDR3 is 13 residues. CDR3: CASTWTGLETQYF. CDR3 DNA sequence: TGTGCCAGTACCTGGACAGGGTTGGAGACCCAGTACTTC.

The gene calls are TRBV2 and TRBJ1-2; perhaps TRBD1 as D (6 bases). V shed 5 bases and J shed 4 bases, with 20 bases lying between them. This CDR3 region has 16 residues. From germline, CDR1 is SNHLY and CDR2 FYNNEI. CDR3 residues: CASSPGGGARIYGYTF. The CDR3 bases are TGTGCCAGCAGTCCGGGAGGGGGGGCGAGGATCTATGGCTACACCTTC.

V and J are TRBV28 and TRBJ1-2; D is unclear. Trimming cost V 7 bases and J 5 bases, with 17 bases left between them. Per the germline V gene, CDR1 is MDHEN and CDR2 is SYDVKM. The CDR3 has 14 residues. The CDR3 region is CASTLPRADYGYTF. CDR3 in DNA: TGTGCCAGCACTCTCCCGAGGGCAGATTATGGCTACACCTTC.

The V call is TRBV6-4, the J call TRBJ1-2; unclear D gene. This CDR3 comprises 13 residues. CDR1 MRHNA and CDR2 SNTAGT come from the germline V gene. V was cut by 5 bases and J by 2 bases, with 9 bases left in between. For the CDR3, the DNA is TGTGCCAGCAGTCGAGACGGCAACTATGGCTACACCTTC. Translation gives CASSRDGNYGYTF.

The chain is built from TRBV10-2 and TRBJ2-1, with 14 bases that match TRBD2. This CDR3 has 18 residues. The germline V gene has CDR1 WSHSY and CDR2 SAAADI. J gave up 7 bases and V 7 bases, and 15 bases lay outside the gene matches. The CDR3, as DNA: TGCGCCAGCACCAGACTAGCGGGAGGGCCGGTAATTATTAATGAGCAGTTCTTC. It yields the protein CASTRLAGGPVIINEQFF.

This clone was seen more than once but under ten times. CDR3 protein: CASSETDNQPQHF. In nucleotides, the CDR3 is TGTGCCAGCAGTGAGACAGACAATCAGCCCCAGCATTTT. This chain links TRBV6-1 with TRBJ1-5; D is perhaps TRBD1 (5 bases). V shed 3 bases and J shed 3 bases, with 6 bases lying between them. Germline CDR1 reads MNHNS; CDR2 reads SASEGT. This CDR3 contains 13 residues.

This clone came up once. As DNA, the CDR3 is TGTGCCAGTAGAGCCTTATTAGTACGGAACACCGGGGAGCTGTTTTTT. It translates to CASRALLVRNTGELFF. The J gene is TRBJ2-2, the V gene TRBV19; no definite D call. V lost 6 bases to trimming and J lost 1 base, with 15 bases between them. This CDR3 comprises 16 residues. CDR1 and CDR2 (germline): LNHDA, SQIVND (reference sequence).

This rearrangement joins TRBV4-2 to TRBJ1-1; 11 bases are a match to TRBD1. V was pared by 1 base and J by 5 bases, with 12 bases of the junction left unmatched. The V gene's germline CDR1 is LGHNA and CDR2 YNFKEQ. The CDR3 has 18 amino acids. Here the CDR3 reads CASSQAARDRGVRTEAFF. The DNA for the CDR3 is TGTGCCAGCAGCCAAGCGGCCCGGGACAGGGGGGTTAGAACTGAAGCTTTCTTT.

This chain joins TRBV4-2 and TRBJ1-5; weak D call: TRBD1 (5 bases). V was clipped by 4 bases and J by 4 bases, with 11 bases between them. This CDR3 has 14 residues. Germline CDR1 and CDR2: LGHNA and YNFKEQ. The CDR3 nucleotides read TGTGCCAGCAGCCGGCTCCGGGGGAATCAGCCCCAGCATTTT. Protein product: CASSRLRGNQPQHF.

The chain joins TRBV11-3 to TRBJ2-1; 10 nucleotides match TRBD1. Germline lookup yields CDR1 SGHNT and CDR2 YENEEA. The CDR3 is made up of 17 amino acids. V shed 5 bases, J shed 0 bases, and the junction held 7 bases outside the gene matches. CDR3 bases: TGTGCCAGCAGCCCGTGGACAGGGGGTATCTCCTACAATGAGCAGTTCTTC. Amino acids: CASSPWTGGISYNEQFF.

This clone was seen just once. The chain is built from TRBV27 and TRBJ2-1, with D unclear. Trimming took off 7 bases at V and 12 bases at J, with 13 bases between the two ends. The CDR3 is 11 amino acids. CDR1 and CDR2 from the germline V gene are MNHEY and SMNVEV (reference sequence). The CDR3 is CASIHLGWQFF. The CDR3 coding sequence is TGTGCCAGCATACATTTGGGTTGGCAGTTCTTC.

This chain's CDR3 is CASSIDAGEGTYEQYF. The CDR3 coding sequence is TGTGCCAGTAGTATAGACGCGGGAGAGGGGACCTACGAGCAGTACTTC. V usage is TRBV19 and J usage is TRBJ2-7, with 7 nucleotides matching TRBD2. Trimming cost V 0 bases and J 2 bases; bases outside gene matches: 7. Per the germline V gene, CDR1 is LNHDA and CDR2 is SQIVND (reference sequence). This CDR3 comprises 16 residues.

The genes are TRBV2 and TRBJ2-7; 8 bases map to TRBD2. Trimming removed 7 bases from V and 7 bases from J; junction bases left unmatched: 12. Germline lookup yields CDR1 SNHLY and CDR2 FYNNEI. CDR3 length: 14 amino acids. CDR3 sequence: CASIRGAGGREQYF. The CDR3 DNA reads TGTGCCAGCATCCGTGGGGCGGGAGGTCGTGAGCAGTACTTC. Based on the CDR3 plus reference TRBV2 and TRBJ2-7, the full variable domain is EPEVTQTPSHQVTQMGQEVILRCVPISNHLYFYWYRQILGQKVEFLVSFYNNEISEKSEIFDDQFSVERPDGSNFTLKIRSTKLEDSAMYFCASIRGAGGREQYFGPGTRLTVT.